These 31 T cell receptor beta chains were all obtained from the same sample, sequenced in a study of liver allograft versus peripheral blood T cells. Study summary: Repertoires from peripheral blood of liver transplant recipients were compared with those inside their transplanted livers.

TCRdb re-analysed the reads in MiXCR, keeping a single row per CDR3 protein. The table shows more than 3,500 distinct CDR3 sequences, with around a fifth occurring only once. The receptors come from a human patient who had a liver transplant. Some T cells may be provided by the graft donor.

The chain joins TRBV10-1 to TRBJ1-1; the D is unclear. The CDR3 runs 13 residues. V was shortened by 10 bases and J by 3 bases, with 15 bases between the two germline ends. Looked up from germline, CDR1 is WNHNN and CDR2 is SYGVQD (reference sequence). For the CDR3, the DNA is TGCGCCACCAGCGCTAGGGTGGACACTGAAGCTTTCTTT. Translation: CATSARVDTEAFF.

In its sample, this clonotype ranks as medium-sized. The J gene is TRBJ1-6, the V gene TRBV12-3 or TRBV12-4, with 9 bases identical to TRBD1. V was pared by 5 bases and J by 7 bases, with 6 bases of the junction left unmatched. The CDR3 runs 15 residues. CDR3 DNA sequence: TGTGCCAGCAGTCCCTGGGACAGGGAAAATTCACCCCTCCACTTT. Protein product: CASSPWDRENSPLHF.

This clonotype was detected once. The chain is built from TRBV28 and TRBJ1-3; D is perhaps TRBD1 (6 bases). The CDR3 has 14 amino acids. Between the trimmed V and J ends, which lost 4 bases and 4 bases, there was a span of 11 bases. Germline V lookup: CDR1 MDHEN, CDR2 SYDVKM. CDR3 sequence: CASSSQGYGNTIYF. The CDR3 DNA follows: TGTGCCAGCAGTTCACAGGGATACGGAAACACCATATATTTT.

By share, this clonotype ranks as medium-sized (0.01 to 0.1%). The rearrangement joins TRBV6-5 to TRBJ2-7, with 8 positions matching TRBD1. The CDR3 spans 15 residues. V lost 11 bases and J lost 4; bases outside the gene matches: 16. Germline V gives CDR1 MNHEY, CDR2 SVGAGI. CDR3 bases: TGTGCCTCAACTCCAGGACAGGGCCTCGGGTACGAGCAGTACTTC. Encoded protein: CASTPGQGLGYEQYF.

Relative to its sample, this clonotype is medium-sized. The chain joins TRBV27 to TRBJ1-2; TRBD1 matches at 7 bases. V lost 8 bases, J lost 1 base, and 4 bases stayed unmatched. Per germline, CDR1 MNHEY and CDR2 SMNVEV (reference sequence). The CDR3 has 13 residues. For the CDR3, the DNA is TGTGCCAGCCGGGACAGCCGTAACTATGGCTACACCTTC. Translated, it gives CASRDSRNYGYTF.

This clonotype is termed medium-sized (0.01 to 0.1%). The chain uses TRBV6-2 or TRBV6-3 and TRBJ1-1, with TRBD1 matching 9 bases. Per the germline V gene, CDR1 is MNHEY and CDR2 is SVGEGT. With V trimmed by 6 bases and J by 1 base, 6 bases remained unmatched. The CDR3 length is 15 residues. In DNA, the CDR3 is TGTGCCAGCAGCCCTGGGACAGGGACGAACACTGAAGCTTTCTTT. Amino acid sequence: CASSPGTGTNTEAFF.

Only one count was recorded for this clonotype. This CDR3 is CASSIWSRAEIPLHF. CDR3 bases: TGTGCCAGTAGTATCTGGAGCAGGGCCGAGATACCCCTCCACTTT. J is TRBJ1-6 and V is TRBV19, with D possibly TRBD1 on 5 matching bases. The CDR3 loop spans 15 amino acids. Trimming shortened V by 3 bases and J by 12 bases, and 18 bases separated the two germline ends. Germline V gives CDR1 LNHDA, CDR2 SQIVND (reference sequence).

This clonotype qualifies as medium-sized (0.01 to 0.1%). The chain joins TRBV11-2 to TRBJ2-7; the D gene is possibly TRBD2 (7 bases). CDR1 is SGHAT and CDR2 is FQNNGV in the germline V gene. The V end was cut by 5 bases, the J end by 6 bases, with 17 bases between. The CDR3 totals 14 residues. CDR3: CASSQGGGVVEQYF. CDR3 DNA sequence: TGTGCCAGCAGCCAAGGAGGGGGGGTAGTCGAGCAGTACTTC.

By share of the sample, this clonotype is medium-sized. This chain uses TRBV7-2 with TRBJ2-1; tentative D call: TRBD1 (6 bases). Deletions cut 5 bases from V and 0 bases from J, with 11 bases between. In germline, CDR1 is SGHTA, CDR2 FQGNSA. This CDR3 has 15 amino acids. The CDR3 loop reads CASSTAGVSYNEQFF. CDR3 bases: TGTGCCAGCAGCACGGCAGGGGTCTCCTACAATGAGCAGTTCTTC.

This clonotype ranks as medium-sized (0.01 to 0.1%). The genes are TRBV27 and TRBJ1-2; weak D call: TRBD1 (5 bases). This CDR3 has 10 amino acids. Deletions cut 6 bases from V and 10 bases from J, with 9 bases between. Germline V gives CDR1 MNHEY, CDR2 SMNVEV (reference sequence). The CDR3 bases are TGTGCCAGCAGGCACAGGCTCTACACCTTC. It encodes CASRHRLYTF.

By frequency in the sample, this clonotype is medium-sized. The rearrangement joins TRBV20-1 to TRBJ2-1, with TRBD2 identical over 11 bases. Germline CDR1 and CDR2: DFQATT and SNEGSKA (reference sequence). CDR3 length: 14 amino acids. J lost 12 bases, V lost 7 bases, and 14 bases had no gene match. In DNA, the CDR3 is TGCAGTGTCACGGCGGCTAGCGGGGGGTGGGGGCAGTTCTTC. It codes for CSVTAASGGWGQFF.

This clonotype has ten or more counts. V usage is TRBV10-2 and J usage is TRBJ2-1; a weak D match, TRBD1 (5 bases). The germline V gene encodes CDR1 WSHSY and CDR2 SAAADI. The CDR3 totals 16 residues. V was pared by 4 bases and J by 4 bases, with 17 bases between. As DNA, the CDR3 is TGCGCCAGCAGTGCCTGGGGCCTAGACTCTTACAATGAGCAGTTCTTC. Amino acid sequence: CASSAWGLDSYNEQFF.

This clonotype is termed medium-sized. V gene TRBV30 combines with J gene TRBJ2-6; 9 nucleotides line up with TRBD1. V gave up 6 bases and J gave up 0 bases; unmatched junction bases: 6. The CDR3 totals 16 residues. Germline loops: CDR1 GTSNPN, CDR2 SVGIG (reference sequence). CDR3 DNA: TGTGCCTGCGGACAGGGGATAGCCTCTGGGGCCAACGTCCTGACTTTC. Amino acid sequence: CACGQGIASGANVLTF.

This clonotype was counted only a few times. This chain links TRBV20-1 with TRBJ1-6, with D perhaps matching TRBD1 (6 bases). The ends were cut back, 1 base at V and 7 bases at J, with 14 bases in the middle. Germline CDR1 is DFQATT and CDR2 is SNEGSKA (reference sequence). The CDR3 runs to 15 residues. CDR3 sequence (DNA): TGCAGTGCTAGAGTTGGGGGACATCTAAATTCACCCCTCCACTTT. It specifies CSARVGGHLNSPLHF.

By sample fraction, this clonotype is medium-sized. J is TRBJ1-2 and V is TRBV6-5, with unresolved D. Germline V gene sequence: CDR1 MNHEY, CDR2 SVGAGI. This CDR3 has 14 residues. The V and J ends lost 0 bases and 4 bases respectively, with 9 bases between them. The CDR3 reads CASSYSPGVYGYTF. CDR3 DNA: TGTGCCAGCAGTTACTCGCCCGGAGTCTATGGCTACACCTTC.

By sample fraction, this clonotype is medium-sized (0.01 to 0.1%). The chain carries TRBV10-3 and TRBJ2-3; D is possibly TRBD2 (6 bases). Germline V gene lookup returns CDR1 ENHRY and CDR2 SYGVKD. Trimming shortened V by 8 bases and J by 0 bases, and 12 bases separated the two germline ends. This CDR3 region has 14 residues. The CDR3 DNA is TGTGCCATCCGGCGGGACGGTAGCACAGATACGCAGTATTTT. It is translated as CAIRRDGSTDTQYF.

As for this clonotype: A clone one base away is much larger, so this may be a read error. The V and J genes are TRBV6-1 and TRBJ1-5; D is unclear. This CDR3 is built from 13 residues. Germline assignment: CDR1 MNHNS and CDR2 SASEGT. The CDR3 DNA follows: TGTGGCAGCAGTGAACACGATGGCAGGCCCCAGCATTTT. Protein sequence: CGSSEHDGRPQHF.

In its sample, this clonotype is medium-sized. The chain links TRBV11-1 to TRBJ1-1; D not resolved. This CDR3 region has 13 residues. Per germline, CDR1 SGHAT and CDR2 FQDESV (reference sequence). V was cut by 0 bases and J by 9 bases, with 11 bases left in between. The CDR3 DNA reads as TGTGCCAGCAGCTTAGCGGTGGGCTATCAAGCTTTCTTT. This codes for CASSLAVGYQAFF.

Within the sample, this clonotype is medium-sized (0.01 to 0.1%). The V call is TRBV19, the J call TRBJ1-5; maybe TRBD1 (5 bases). This CDR3 contains 14 residues. Germline CDR1 and CDR2: LNHDA and SQIVND (reference sequence). The V gene lost 0 bases and the J gene lost 4 bases, with 7 bases spanning the gap. CDR3 nucleotide sequence: TGTGCCAGTAGTATAGATGGGGGTAATCAGCCCCAGCATTTT. Encoded protein: CASSIDGGNQPQHF. The entire variable domain, with the rest obtained from reference TRBV19 and TRBJ1-5, is as follows: DGGITQSPKYLFRKEGQNVTLSCEQNLNHDAMYWYRQDPGQGLRLIYYSQIVNDFQKGDIAEGYSVSREKKESFPLTVTSAQKNPTAFYLCASSIDGGNQPQHFGDGTRLSIL.

On this clonotype: A far larger clone lies a single base away; this is likely a read error. This chain uses TRBV6-6 with TRBJ1-3; D call uncertain. Germline V CDR1 and CDR2: MNHNY, SVGAGI (reference sequence). The CDR3 sequence is 13 residues long. The CDR3 region has the DNA TGTGCCAGCCCTTTATACTCTGGAAACACCACATATTTT. Its translation is CASPLYSGNTTYF.

A single count supports this clonotype. The chain employs TRBV18 and TRBJ2-7; 7 nucleotides align to TRBD1. Germline trimming cut 6 bases from V and 3 bases from J; bases unmatched to any gene: 8. The CDR3 totals 14 residues. Germline V gene lookup returns CDR1 KGHSH and CDR2 LQKENI. CDR3 DNA sequence: TGTGCCAGCTCGCTAGGGGGCGGACTCTACGAGCAGTACTTC. It encodes CASSLGGGLYEQYF.

This clonotype is medium-sized. J is TRBJ2-7 and V is TRBV20-1, with a tentative D call TRBD2 (6 bases). Deletions cut 3 bases from V and 5 bases from J, with 17 bases between. This CDR3 has 14 amino acids. Germline V gene data show CDR1 as DFQATT and CDR2 as SNEGSKA (reference sequence). The CDR3 nucleotides are TGCAGTGCTAGCGAGTCGGGAGAGCCCCACGAGCAGTACTTC. Encoded protein: CSASESGEPHEQYF.

Within the sample, this clonotype is medium-sized. The chain couples TRBV9 to TRBJ2-1; D is perhaps TRBD2 (6 bases). The germline CDR1 and CDR2 sequences are SGDLS and YYNGEE. Trimming removed 1 base from V and 0 bases from J, with 8 bases in between. The CDR3 consists of 15 residues. CDR3 sequence: CASSVSGGSYNEQFF. The CDR3 nucleotides are TGTGCCAGCAGCGTATCCGGGGGCTCCTACAATGAGCAGTTCTTC.

The J gene is TRBJ2-3, the V gene TRBV7-9, with 12 bases aligning to TRBD2. Looked up from germline, CDR1 is SEHNR and CDR2 is FQNEAQ (reference sequence). The CDR3 loop spans 16 amino acids. Losses at the gene ends were 5 bases for V and 2 bases for J; bases not matched to a gene: 5. The CDR3 DNA reads as TGTGCCAGCAGCCGGACTAGCGGGGCCCCCACAGATACGCAGTATTTT. It is translated as CASSRTSGAPTDTQYF.

This clonotype has more than one count but fewer than ten. V usage is TRBV5-4 and J usage is TRBJ2-3; 7 bases are shared with TRBD1. There are 16 residues in the CDR3. Germline CDR1 reads SGHNT; CDR2 reads YYREEE (reference sequence). The trim removed 0 bases at V and 4 bases at J, leaving 8 bases unmatched. CDR3 in amino acids: CASSLGSRGIADTQYF. CDR3 sequence (DNA): TGTGCCAGCAGCTTGGGGAGCAGGGGGATCGCAGATACGCAGTATTTT.

The chain is built from TRBV27 and TRBJ1-2; tentatively, D is TRBD1 (6 bases). CDR3 size: 14 residues. V lost 5 bases and J 6 bases, leaving 16 bases between the germline ends. Germline values: CDR1 MNHEY, CDR2 SMNVEV (reference sequence). CDR3 coding DNA: TGTGCCAGCAGTCCCCAATATACAGGGCATGGCTACACCTTC. This sequence encodes CASSPQYTGHGYTF.

The chain has TRBV20-1 and TRBJ2-3; D possibly corresponds to TRBD2 (6 bases). Per germline, CDR1 DFQATT and CDR2 SNEGSKA (reference sequence). Trimming stripped 6 bases from V and 2 bases from J, with 21 bases between. This CDR3 is 16 amino acids long. The CDR3 nucleotides read TGCAGTGCCCCGTCGCTAGCGAGCCTATTCACAGATACGCAGTATTTT. Amino acid sequence: CSAPSLASLFTDTQYF.

This clonotype is labeled as medium-sized. The rearrangement uses TRBV2 and TRBJ2-7; D is uncertain. CDR3 length: 13 amino acids. Trimming took 2 bases from V and 6 from J, leaving 11 bases between them. In germline, CDR1 is SNHLY, CDR2 FYNNEI. This CDR3 reads CASSEWVLSEQYF. The CDR3 coding sequence is TGTGCCAGCAGTGAATGGGTATTAAGCGAGCAGTACTTC.

This clonotype is labeled medium-sized (0.01 to 0.1%). The genes are TRBV20-1 and TRBJ2-2; D is uncertain. CDR1 DFQATT and CDR2 SNEGSKA come from the germline V gene (reference sequence). The CDR3 spans 13 residues. V lost 2 bases and J 3 bases, leaving 7 bases between the germline ends. CDR3 sequence (DNA): TGCAGTGCTAGACTAGGTTACACCGGGGAGCTGTTTTTT. Its translation is CSARLGYTGELFF.

This rearrangement joins TRBV11-2 to TRBJ2-4; TRBD2 aligns across 14 bases. V shed 5 bases and J 0 bases; nucleotides not matched to a gene: 6. In germline, CDR1 is SGHAT, CDR2 FQNNGV. The CDR3 is 18 amino acids. This CDR3 is CASSGLAGGRLAKNIQYF. The CDR3 region has the DNA TGTGCCAGCAGCGGACTAGCGGGGGGCCGCCTAGCCAAAAACATTCAGTACTTC.

This clonotype qualifies as medium-sized. The chain uses TRBV14 and TRBJ2-2; D is possibly TRBD1 or TRBD2 (5 bases each). Germline loops: CDR1 SGHDN, CDR2 FVKESK. This CDR3 is built from 13 residues. Trimming took 3 bases from V and 7 from J, leaving 9 bases between them. CDR3: CASSQGDFGELFF. CDR3 bases: TGTGCCAGCAGCCAGGGGGATTTCGGGGAGCTGTTTTTT.